Sequencing of this TCR beta chain was carried out in a study of T-cell reconstitution after alpha-beta-depleted transplantation in children (TCRdb year 2016). Describing the broader study: The study quantitatively tracked T-cell immune reconstitution after TCRalphabeta/CD19-depleted allogeneic hematopoietic cell transplantation in children using TCR repertoire profiling.

General conclusions and limits of the study: Apparently early alphabetaT-cell count recovery about two months after transplant reportedly relied on only several hundred rapidly expanded clones derived from non-depleted graft cells. Hyperexpanded clone frequencies declined over subsequent months; after one year, T-cell counts and TCRbeta diversity were mostly attributed to newly produced T cells. In some patients, the high TCRbeta diversity seen at day 60 was put down to recipient T cells and intrathymic progenitors that had survived conditioning.

In this sample, this clonotype turned up a few times. Its target antigen remains unknown. Per-base qualities were not stored, and no clone one base away is much larger. The library relied on PCR. Sequencing was performed on an Illumina HiSeq 2500. TCR library preparation used molecular barcoding, with unique molecular identifiers applied to normalize quantification of the TCRbeta repertoire. In TCRdb, the public reads were trimmed at Q25 with fastp and aligned with MiXCR, with productive beta chains retained. CDR3 protein sequences are deduplicated, and each keeps its most common genes and DNA. The sample records under 150,000 distinct CDR3 sequences, 8% to 10% of which are singletons. Nearly 25% of the sample belongs to the ten largest clones. This sample's treatment or condition label indicates: allogeneic hematopoietic cell transplantation with graft depleted of TCRalphabeta T cells and CD19 B cells. TCRalphabeta/CD19-depleted allogeneic hematopoietic cell grafts were given to the transplant recipients, all of whom were children.

Trimmed from V: 6 bases; trimmed from J: 2 bases; junction bases lacking a gene match: 7. Its CDR3 holds 15 amino acids, cysteine through phenylalanine. Of the read, only the CDR3 DNA is kept; its 45 bases are in frame from base 1. CDR1 and CDR2 were assigned from the germline V gene (reference sequence) as MNHEY and SMNVEV. This specimen consisted of PBMCs, mostly from graft donor cells, obtained 180 days after TCRalphabeta/CD19-depleted stem cell transplant. The clonotype originates from a girl less than two years old who had a stem cell transplant for combined immunodeficiency, so the T cells may come from the graft donor. The V gene is TRBV27 and the J gene is TRBJ2-7; 10 junctional bases match TRBD2. The DNA is TGTGCCAGCAGGCCGGGACTAGCGCGAACCTACGAGCAGTACTTC. Its translation is CASRPGLARTYEQYF.